Below are 32 T cell receptor beta chains sequenced from a single sample in a study of human T cells and chemical hapten exposure. TCRdb analysed the RACE reads with MiXCR anew, one entry per CDR3 protein. The sample holds hundreds of thousands of distinct CDR3 sequences; about 6.3% are singletons and the top ten take approximately 5.4%. As for time point: patch test 2, 6 weeks after DPC sensitization. Treatment specified: therapeutic diphenylcyclopropenone sensitization with weekly scalp DPC. The specimen comprised whole blood, sampled in connection with sensitization to the hapten diphenylcyclopropenone (DPC). The receptors derive from a woman under 30 with alopecia areata. Some clones in this sample may be carry-over from other donors' samples.

This sequence joins TRBV5-1 and TRBJ1-5; the D gene is possibly TRBD1 (6 bases). The CDR3 totals 13 residues. From germline, CDR1 is SGHRS and CDR2 YFSETQ. With 2 bases removed from V and 9 bases from J, the gap between germline ends came to 12 bases. The CDR3 here is CASSFTGTGPQHF. CDR3 coding DNA: TGCGCCAGCAGCTTTACAGGGACCGGGCCCCAGCATTTT.

There are a few counts of this clonotype. The chain recombines TRBV7-2 with TRBJ2-3; D may match TRBD1 or TRBD2 (5 bases each). Per the germline V gene, CDR1 is SGHTA and CDR2 is FQGNSA. CDR3 length equals 13 residues. Trimming removed 5 bases at V and 8 bases at J, with 14 bases between. In DNA, the CDR3 is TGTGCCAGCAGCCCCGGGGCCTCAGCTACGCAGTATTTT. Protein sequence: CASSPGASATQYF.

A few counts support this clonotype. The chain uses TRBV4-1 and TRBJ1-1; no firm D call. V lost 3 bases and J lost 0, with 11 bases in between. Germline CDR1 is MGHRA and CDR2 is YSYEKL. The CDR3 length is 15 residues. For the CDR3, the DNA is TGCGCCAGCAGCCATCCCGGACGTGTGAACACTGAAGCTTTCTTT. It yields the protein CASSHPGRVNTEAFF.

This clonotype was seen a few times. The chain couples TRBV2 to TRBJ2-1; 8 nucleotides agree with TRBD1. The trim removed 6 bases at V and 10 bases at J, leaving 14 bases unmatched. The CDR3 runs to 15 residues. Germline CDR1 and CDR2: SNHLY and FYNNEI. CDR3 DNA: TGTGCCAGCAGATCAGGGGGCCTCCTTGCTGGCGAGCAGTTCTTC. Its protein product is CASRSGGLLAGEQFF.

The chain recombines TRBV4-1 with TRBJ1-2; D is possibly TRBD1 (5 bases). The CDR3 sequence is 18 residues long. In germline, CDR1 is MGHRA, CDR2 YSYEKL. V lost 3 bases and J lost 3, with 23 bases in between. The CDR3 DNA is TGCGCCAGCAGCCAGGTATTTAACCGGATGACAGACTACTATGGCTACACCTTC. Residues: CASSQVFNRMTDYYGYTF.

This clonotype has only a few counts. The V gene is TRBV7-9, the J gene TRBJ1-2; D not resolved. The CDR3 has 12 residues. From germline, CDR1 is SEHNR and CDR2 FQNEAQ (reference sequence). Trimming left V 5 bases short and J 6 bases short, with 10 bases between. In nucleotides, the CDR3 is TGTGCCAGCAGCCAAAACATGGATGGCTACACCTTC. This encodes CASSQNMDGYTF.

This clonotype was picked up a small number of times. CDR3 nucleotide sequence: TGTGCCAGCAGCCAAGGGGGCAGCACAGATACGCAGTATTTT. Protein sequence: CASSQGGSTDTQYF. The gene calls are TRBV25-1 and TRBJ2-3; 7 bases line up with TRBD1. The length of the CDR3 is 14 residues. CDR1 is MGHDK, CDR2 SYGVNS, per germline. V trimming: 6 bases; J trimming: 0 bases; junction bases outside the gene matches: 3. Using reference TRBV25-1 and TRBJ2-3 for the parts outside the CDR3, the full variable domain is EADIYQTPRYLVIGTGKKITLECSQTMGHDKMYWYQQDPGMELHLIHYSYGVNSTEKGDLSSESTVSRIRTEHFPLTLESARPSHTSQYLCASSQGGSTDTQYFGPGTRLTVL.

This clonotype was observed many times. The chain is built from TRBV6-5 and TRBJ1-2; 8 positions match TRBD1. The V segment lost 4 bases and the J segment 4 bases; nucleotides outside the gene matches: 5. CDR3 size: 14 residues. Germline CDR1 MNHEY, CDR2 SVGAGI. CDR3 coding DNA: TGTGCCAGCAGTTCCAACAGGGGGGCCTATGGCTACACCTTC. It specifies CASSSNRGAYGYTF.

In this sample, this clonotype turned up many times. V and J are TRBV12-3 or TRBV12-4 and TRBJ2-1; D is unresolved. V lost 11 bases, J lost 0 bases, and 5 bases lay in between. This CDR3 comprises 11 residues. Here the CDR3 reads CARGSYNEQFF. CDR3 DNA: TGTGCCCGCGGCTCCTACAATGAGCAGTTCTTC.

V is TRBV7-8 and J is TRBJ2-3, with D possibly matching TRBD1 (6 bases). V lost 1 base to trimming and J lost 1 base, with 18 bases between them. The germline CDR1 and CDR2 sequences are SGHVS and FQNEAQ. CDR3 length: 18 residues. CDR3: CASSLEQGLFSGTDTQYF. DNA for the CDR3: TGTGCCAGCAGCTTAGAGCAGGGGCTGTTTTCGGGCACAGATACGCAGTATTTT.

This clonotype appeared many times. V and J are TRBV11-2 and TRBJ2-5; D not certain. Between the trimmed V and J ends, which lost 0 bases and 1 base, there was a span of 6 bases. This CDR3 has 14 residues. Per germline, CDR1 SGHAT and CDR2 FQNNGV. The CDR3 here is CASSLDYFQETQYF. In nucleotides, the CDR3 is TGTGCCAGCAGCTTAGATTACTTCCAAGAGACCCAGTACTTC.

This clonotype occurred a few times. The chain is built from TRBV14 and TRBJ2-7; tentatively, D is TRBD2 (5 bases). The V gene lost 3 bases and the J gene lost 2 bases, with 11 bases spanning the gap. The germline gives CDR1 SGHDN, CDR2 FVKESK. The length of the CDR3 is 14 residues. The CDR3 DNA reads TGTGCCAGCAGCCACGAGGGCCTTACCTACGAGCAGTACTTC. Translating gives CASSHEGLTYEQYF.

This clonotype was seen repeatedly, ten times or more. This sequence joins TRBV29-1 and TRBJ1-1; no definite D call. The CDR3 runs 14 residues. CDR1 is SQVTM and CDR2 is ANQGSEA in the germline V gene. V was trimmed by 5 bases and J by 0 bases, leaving 13 bases between them. The CDR3 sequence: CSVQADTLNTEAFF. Here the CDR3 DNA reads TGCAGCGTTCAGGCCGATACCCTGAACACTGAAGCTTTCTTT.

Regarding this clonotype: It may be a read error: a sequence one base away is much more abundant. The chain is built from TRBV5-5 and TRBJ1-4, with 7 bases lining up with TRBD1. CDR3 length equals 14 residues. The ends lost 3 bases at V and 4 bases at J; junction bases unmatched: 3. Per the germline V gene, CDR1 is SGHKS and CDR2 is YYEKEE (reference sequence). The chain's CDR3 is CASSSGTDNEKLFF. The CDR3 bases are TGTGCCAGCAGCTCCGGGACAGATAATGAAAAACTGTTTTTT.

The J gene is TRBJ1-1, the V gene TRBV6-2 or TRBV6-3; 7 positions agree with TRBD1. V dropped 3 bases and J dropped 1; count of bases not matched to a gene: 8. The CDR3 totals 16 residues. Germline V lookup: CDR1 MNHEY, CDR2 SVGEGT. Here the CDR3 reads CASSYPDRTRNTEAFF. In nucleotides, the CDR3 is TGTGCCAGCAGTTATCCGGACAGGACGAGGAACACTGAAGCTTTCTTT.

This clonotype was seen more than once but under ten times. The chain has TRBV5-6 and TRBJ2-7; 8 bases are shared with TRBD1. This CDR3 region has 12 residues. Germline CDR1 is SGHDT and CDR2 is YYEEEE. J was trimmed by 6 bases and V by 7 bases; bases with no gene match: 6. CDR3 loop: CASGGQGGEQYF. As DNA, the CDR3 is TGTGCCAGCGGAGGACAGGGCGGCGAGCAGTACTTC.

Many counts were recorded for this clonotype. The rearrangement links TRBV7-4 to TRBJ2-5; D is unclear. Trimming removed 8 bases at V and 5 bases at J, with 9 bases between. CDR3 length equals 11 residues. Per germline, CDR1 SGHVT and CDR2 SQSDAQ. CDR3 sequence (DNA): TGTGCCAGCCCCCTCGTGGAGACCCAGTACTTC. It codes for CASPLVETQYF. The full variable domain, rest sourced from reference TRBV7-4 and TRBJ2-5, is GAGVSQSPRYKVAKRGRDVALRCDSISGHVTLYWYRQTLGQGSEVLTYSQSDAQRDKSGRPSGRFSAERPERSVSTLKIQRTEQGDSAVYLCASPLVETQYFGPGTRLLVL.

This clonotype was observed at least ten times. The chain recombines TRBV7-3 with TRBJ1-1; no reliable D call. The CDR3 is 14 residues long. V was trimmed by 5 bases and J by 4 bases, leaving 14 bases between them. Looked up from germline, CDR1 is SGHTA and CDR2 is FQGTGA. For the CDR3, the DNA is TGTGCCAGCAGCCCTAACTCACGGGTCACTGAAGCTTTCTTT. Residues: CASSPNSRVTEAFF.

This clonotype was observed at least ten times. The V gene is TRBV18, the J gene TRBJ2-6, with D perhaps assigned TRBD1 or TRBD2 (6 bases each). V gave up 3 bases and J gave up 4 bases, with 10 bases separating them. Germline lookup yields CDR1 KGHSH and CDR2 LQKENI. The CDR3 loop spans 15 amino acids. CDR3 DNA: TGTGCCAGCTCACCCGGGGGCGCCGGGGCCAACGTCCTGACTTTC. Translation: CASSPGGAGANVLTF. Looking up the rest from reference TRBV18 and TRBJ2-6 gives the full variable domain: NAGVMQNPRHLVRRRGQEARLRCSPMKGHSHVYWYRQLPEEGLKFMVYLQKENIIDESGMPKERFSAEFPKEGPSILRIQQVVRGDSAAYFCASSPGGAGANVLTFGAGSRLTVL.

This clonotype was observed at least ten times. This chain joins TRBV5-6 and TRBJ1-1; D call uncertain. Germline V gene lookup returns CDR1 SGHDT and CDR2 YYEEEE. Trimming pared 6 bases from V and 5 bases from J, leaving 23 bases between. The CDR3 contains 16 residues. The CDR3 here is CASISLLVGSRTEAFF. The CDR3 DNA is TGTGCCAGCATCTCCCTATTAGTGGGGTCGCGGACTGAAGCTTTCTTT.

CDR3 in amino acids: CASSQFRGGGYGYTF. For the CDR3, the DNA is TGCGCCAGCAGCCAGTTCAGGGGAGGAGGCTATGGCTACACCTTC. The chain employs TRBV4-3 and TRBJ1-2; possibly TRBD1 for D (6 bases). This CDR3 region has 15 residues. Germline assignment: CDR1 LGHNA and CDR2 YSLEER. V lost 3 bases and J 4 bases, leaving 15 bases between the germline ends.

This clonotype was recorded many times. The CDR3 loop is CSALRDAPSTLHF. The CDR3, as DNA: TGCAGTGCTCTAAGGGATGCTCCTTCCACCCTCCACTTT. The rearrangement joins TRBV20-1 to TRBJ1-6; no clear D gene. Germline V lookup: CDR1 DFQATT, CDR2 SNEGSKA (reference sequence). The CDR3 has 13 amino acids. V lost 5 bases to trimming and J lost 14 bases, with 19 bases between them.

This clonotype came up a few times. The gene calls are TRBV5-8 and TRBJ1-1; the D gene is possibly TRBD1 (6 bases). This CDR3 region has 13 residues. The germline gives CDR1 SGHTS, CDR2 YDEGEE. Trimming removed 1 base at V and 6 bases at J, with 10 bases between. The CDR3 DNA reads as TGTGCCAGCAGCTTGCGACGGACAGCTGAAGCTTTCTTT. This encodes CASSLRRTAEAFF.

This clonotype was picked up a small number of times. The chain couples TRBV4-1 to TRBJ1-1; D gene uncertain. Germline V gene data show CDR1 as MGHRA and CDR2 as YSYEKL. This CDR3 has 13 residues. Trimming cost V 1 base and J 2 bases, with 5 bases left between them. The chain's CDR3 is CASSQGDNTEAFF. The CDR3 DNA sequence: TGCGCCAGCAGCCAAGGAGACAACACTGAAGCTTTCTTT.

At least ten counts were recorded for this clonotype. The chain uses TRBV11-2 and TRBJ2-1, with 7 bases lining up with TRBD1. The CDR3 consists of 14 residues. Germline V gene lookup returns CDR1 SGHAT and CDR2 FQNNGV. V was pared by 5 bases and J by 4 bases, with 5 bases of the junction left unmatched. CDR3 amino acids: CASSPGQLYNEQFF. In DNA form, the CDR3 reads TGTGCCAGCAGCCCGGGACAGCTTTACAATGAGCAGTTCTTC.

J is TRBJ2-7 and V is TRBV3-1, with 8 bases aligning to TRBD2. With 0 bases clipped from V and 12 bases from J, the junction kept 10 bases outside the gene matches. This CDR3 comprises 14 residues. The germline V gene encodes CDR1 LGHDT and CDR2 YNNKEL (reference sequence). The CDR3 DNA reads as TGTGCCAGCAGCCAAGATCACGGGAGGGCCCACCGGTACTTC. Protein: CASSQDHGRAHRYF.

The gene calls are TRBV20-1 and TRBJ1-2; D is perhaps TRBD1 (5 bases). V dropped 0 bases and J dropped 1 base, with 12 bases sitting between them. The CDR3 consists of 15 residues. Germline CDR1 and CDR2: DFQATT and SNEGSKA (reference sequence). CDR3 DNA sequence: TGCAGTGCTAGAGATCAAGGGAGGGGTAACTATGGCTACACCTTC. As protein: CSARDQGRGNYGYTF.

This clonotype was found many times. This chain uses TRBV7-3 with TRBJ2-3; no clear D. CDR3 length equals 13 residues. V lost 2 bases, J lost 4 bases, and 7 bases lay in between. Germline V gene sequence: CDR1 SGHTA, CDR2 FQGTGA. This CDR3 is CASSLGPPDTQYF. DNA of the CDR3: TGTGCCAGCAGCTTAGGTCCGCCAGATACGCAGTATTTT.

This chain links TRBV11-1 with TRBJ2-7, with D possibly matching TRBD1 (6 bases). Germline CDR1 and CDR2: SGHAT and FQDESV (reference sequence). Trimming took off 4 bases at V and 1 base at J, with 17 bases between the two ends. The length of the CDR3 is 16 residues. CDR3 coding DNA: TGTGCCAGCAGCTCTTCTCGGGACACCAAGTCCTACGAGCAGTACTTC. Translation: CASSSSRDTKSYEQYF.

The V call is TRBV4-2, the J call TRBJ2-4; D not certain. The germline CDR1 and CDR2 sequences are LGHNA and YNFKEQ. The CDR3 is 14 amino acids. V was trimmed by 0 bases and J by 3 bases, leaving 6 bases between them. CDR3 sequence (DNA): TGTGCCAGCAGCCAAGACCCCCACAAAAACATTCAGTACTTC. This encodes CASSQDPHKNIQYF.

The rearrangement links TRBV28 to TRBJ1-6; 8 bases are shared with TRBD1. Germline values: CDR1 MDHEN, CDR2 SYDVKM. This CDR3 contains 14 residues. Trimming at V came to 6 bases and at J to 7 bases, leaving 5 bases not matched to a gene. DNA of the CDR3: TGTGCCAGCAGACCGGACAGGGAGAATTCACCCCTCCACTTT. Protein product: CASRPDRENSPLHF.

This rearrangement joins TRBV14 to TRBJ1-6; D is unclear. Germline V gene lookup returns CDR1 SGHDN and CDR2 FVKESK. Trimming shortened V by 3 bases and J by 7 bases, and 10 bases separated the two germline ends. This CDR3 is built from 14 residues. CDR3 sequence (DNA): TGTGCCAGCAGCCAGTTGGGTCGGAATTCACCCCTCCACTTT. It encodes CASSQLGRNSPLHF.